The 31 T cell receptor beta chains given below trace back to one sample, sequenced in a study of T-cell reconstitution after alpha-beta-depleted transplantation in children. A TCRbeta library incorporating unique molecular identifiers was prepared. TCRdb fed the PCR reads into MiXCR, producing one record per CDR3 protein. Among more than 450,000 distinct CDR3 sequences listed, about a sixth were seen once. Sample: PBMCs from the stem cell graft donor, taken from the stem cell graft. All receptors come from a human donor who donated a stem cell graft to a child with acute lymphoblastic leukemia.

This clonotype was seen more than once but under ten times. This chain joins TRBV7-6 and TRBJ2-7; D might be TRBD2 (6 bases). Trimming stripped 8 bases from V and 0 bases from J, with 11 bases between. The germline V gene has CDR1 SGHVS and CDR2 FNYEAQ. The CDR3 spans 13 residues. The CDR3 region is CASRGVSSYEQYF. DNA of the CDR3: TGTGCCAGCCGCGGGGTGAGCTCCTACGAGCAGTACTTC.

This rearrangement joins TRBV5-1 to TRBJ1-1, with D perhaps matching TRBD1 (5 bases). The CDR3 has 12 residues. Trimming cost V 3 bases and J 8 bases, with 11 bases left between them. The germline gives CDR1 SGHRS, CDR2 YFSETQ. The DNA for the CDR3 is TGCGCCAGCAGCTGGGACTCCATCGAAGCTTTCTTT. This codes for CASSWDSIEAFF. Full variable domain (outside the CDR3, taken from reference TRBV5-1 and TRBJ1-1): KAGVTQTPRYLIKTRGQQVTLSCSPISGHRSVSWYQQTPGQGLQFLFEYFSETQRNKGNFPGRFSGRQFSNSRSEMNVSTLELGDSALYLCASSWDSIEAFFGQGTRLTVV.

This CDR3 reads CASSYRTGGLGTSKNIQYF. The CDR3 DNA is TGTGCCAGCAGCTACAGGACGGGCGGTCTCGGGACGAGTAAAAACATTCAGTACTTC. V gene TRBV11-2 combines with J gene TRBJ2-4, with D perhaps being TRBD1 or TRBD2 (5 bases each). Germline-derived CDR1 and CDR2 are SGHAT and FQNNGV. Trimming left V 4 bases short and J 4 bases short, with 26 bases between. The length of the CDR3 is 19 residues.

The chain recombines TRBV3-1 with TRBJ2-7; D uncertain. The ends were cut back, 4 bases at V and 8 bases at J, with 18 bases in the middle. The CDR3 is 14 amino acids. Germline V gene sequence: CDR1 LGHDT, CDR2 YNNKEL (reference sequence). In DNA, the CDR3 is TGTGCCAGCAGCCTCCTTCCGACCTACTCCAAGCAGTACTTC. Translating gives CASSLLPTYSKQYF.

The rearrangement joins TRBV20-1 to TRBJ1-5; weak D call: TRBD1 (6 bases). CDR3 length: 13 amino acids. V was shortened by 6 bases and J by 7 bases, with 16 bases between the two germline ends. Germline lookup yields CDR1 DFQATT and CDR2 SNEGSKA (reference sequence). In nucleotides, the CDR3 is TGCAGTGCAAAACAGGGAGGTGGCCAGCCCCAGCATTTT. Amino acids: CSAKQGGGQPQHF.

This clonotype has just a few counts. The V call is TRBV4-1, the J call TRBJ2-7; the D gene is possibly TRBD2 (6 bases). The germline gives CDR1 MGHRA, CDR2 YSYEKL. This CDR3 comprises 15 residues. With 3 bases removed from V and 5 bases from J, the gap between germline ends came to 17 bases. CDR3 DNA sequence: TGCGCCAGCAGCCATACGGTGGGAGGTGGGGACGAGCAGTACTTC. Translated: CASSHTVGGGDEQYF.

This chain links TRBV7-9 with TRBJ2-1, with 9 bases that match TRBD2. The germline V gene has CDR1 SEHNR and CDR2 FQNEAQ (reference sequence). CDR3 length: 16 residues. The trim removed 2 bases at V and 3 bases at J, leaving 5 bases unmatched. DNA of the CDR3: TGTGCCAGCAGCTTAAGACTAGCGGCCAGCTACAATGAGCAGTTCTTC. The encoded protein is CASSLRLAASYNEQFF.

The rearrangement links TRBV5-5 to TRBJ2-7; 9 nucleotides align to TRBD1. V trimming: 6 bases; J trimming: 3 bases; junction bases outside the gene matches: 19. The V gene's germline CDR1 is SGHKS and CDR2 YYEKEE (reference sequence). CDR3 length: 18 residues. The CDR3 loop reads CASNEPGQGLARVYEQYF. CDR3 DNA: TGTGCCAGCAACGAGCCGGGACAGGGATTAGCGCGGGTCTACGAGCAGTACTTC. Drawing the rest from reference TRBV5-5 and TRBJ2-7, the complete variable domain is DAGVTQSPTHLIKTRGQQVTLRCSPISGHKSVSWYQQVLGQGPQFIFQYYEKEERGRGNFPDRFSARQFPNYSSELNVNALLLGDSALYLCASNEPGQGLARVYEQYFGPGTRLTVT.

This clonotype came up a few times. CDR3 in amino acids: CASSLLAGVLSTGELFF. In nucleotides, the CDR3 is TGTGCCAGCAGCTTACTAGCGGGAGTTTTAAGTACGGGGGAGCTGTTTTTT. The gene calls are TRBV7-3 and TRBJ2-2; 10 bases fit TRBD2. This CDR3 comprises 17 residues. Trimming cost V 2 bases and J 8 bases; bases outside gene matches: 11. Per the germline V gene, CDR1 is SGHTA and CDR2 is FQGTGA. The variable domain in full, with the rest retrieved from reference TRBV7-3 and TRBJ2-2, is GAGVSQTPSNKVTEKGKYVELRCDPISGHTALYWYRQSLGQGPEFLIYFQGTGAADDSGLPNDRFFAVRPEGSVSTLKIQRTERGDSAVYLCASSLLAGVLSTGELFFGEGSRLTVL.

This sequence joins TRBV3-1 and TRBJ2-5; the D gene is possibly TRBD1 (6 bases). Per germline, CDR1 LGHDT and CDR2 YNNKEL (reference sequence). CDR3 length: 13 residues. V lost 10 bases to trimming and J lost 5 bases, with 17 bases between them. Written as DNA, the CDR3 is TGTGCCACTCAGGGGTCTTTTTCTGAGACCCAGTACTTC. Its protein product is CATQGSFSETQYF.

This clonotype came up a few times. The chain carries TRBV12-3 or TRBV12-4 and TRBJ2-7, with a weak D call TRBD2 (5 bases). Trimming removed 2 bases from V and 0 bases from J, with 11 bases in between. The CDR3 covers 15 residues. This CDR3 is CASSLRAAASYEQYF. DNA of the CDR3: TGTGCCAGCAGTTTAAGAGCGGCAGCCTCCTACGAGCAGTACTTC.

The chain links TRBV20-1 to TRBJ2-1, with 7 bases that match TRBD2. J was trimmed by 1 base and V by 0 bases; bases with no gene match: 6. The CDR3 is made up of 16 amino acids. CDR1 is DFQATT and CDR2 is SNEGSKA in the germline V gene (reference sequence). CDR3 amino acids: CSARDGASGSYNEQFF. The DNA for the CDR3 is TGCAGTGCTAGAGATGGAGCTAGCGGTTCCTACAATGAGCAGTTCTTC.

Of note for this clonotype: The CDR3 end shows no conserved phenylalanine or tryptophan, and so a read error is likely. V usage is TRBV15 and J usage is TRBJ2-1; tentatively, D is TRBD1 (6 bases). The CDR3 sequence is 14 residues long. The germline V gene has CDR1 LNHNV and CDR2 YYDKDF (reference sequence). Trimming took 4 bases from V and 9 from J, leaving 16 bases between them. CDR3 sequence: CATSTAGVGGEQFS. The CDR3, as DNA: TGTGCCACCAGCACCGCAGGGGTTGGGGGTGAGCAGTTCTCC.

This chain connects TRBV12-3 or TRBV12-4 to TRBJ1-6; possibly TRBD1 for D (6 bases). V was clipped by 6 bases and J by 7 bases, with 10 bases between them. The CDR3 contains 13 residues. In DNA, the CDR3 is TGTGCCAGCAGCCGACAGGAAAATTCACCCCTCCACTTT. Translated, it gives CASSRQENSPLHF.

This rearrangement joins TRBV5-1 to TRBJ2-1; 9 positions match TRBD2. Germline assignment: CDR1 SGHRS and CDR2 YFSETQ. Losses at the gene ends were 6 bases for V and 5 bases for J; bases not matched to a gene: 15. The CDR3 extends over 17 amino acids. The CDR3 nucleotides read TGCGCCAGCACCCTAGGACGGGGCGGGAGGGCCGACAATGAGCAGTTCTTC. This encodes CASTLGRGGRADNEQFF.

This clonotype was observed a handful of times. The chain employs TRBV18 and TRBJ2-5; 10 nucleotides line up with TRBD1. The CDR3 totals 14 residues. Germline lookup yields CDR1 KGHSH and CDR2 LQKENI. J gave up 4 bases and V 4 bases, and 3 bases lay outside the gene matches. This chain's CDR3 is CASSLRTGGETQYF. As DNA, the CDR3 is TGTGCCAGCTCACTACGGACAGGGGGAGAGACCCAGTACTTC.

The CDR3 region is CASSTWDGELFF. CDR3 DNA: TGTGCCAGCAGCACCTGGGACGGGGAGCTGTTTTTT. V and J are TRBV9 and TRBJ2-2; no clear D gene. Germline lookup yields CDR1 SGDLS and CDR2 YYNGEE. The CDR3 has 12 residues. Trimming pared 4 bases from V and 7 bases from J, leaving 8 bases between.

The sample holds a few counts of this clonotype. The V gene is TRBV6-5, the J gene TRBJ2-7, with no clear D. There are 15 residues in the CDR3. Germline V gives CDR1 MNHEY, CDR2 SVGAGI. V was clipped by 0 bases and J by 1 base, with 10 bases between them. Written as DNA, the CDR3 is TGTGCCAGCAGTTACTCGTCCCCAGAATCCTACGAGCAGTACTTC. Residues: CASSYSSPESYEQYF.

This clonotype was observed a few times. CDR3 sequence: CAIRFSDESYEQYF. CDR3 nucleotides: TGTGCCATCAGGTTTAGTGACGAATCCTACGAGCAGTACTTC. V and J are TRBV10-3 and TRBJ2-7; no clear D gene. Trimming removed 6 bases at V and 1 base at J, with 13 bases between. Looked up from germline, CDR1 is ENHRY and CDR2 is SYGVKD. CDR3 length equals 14 residues.

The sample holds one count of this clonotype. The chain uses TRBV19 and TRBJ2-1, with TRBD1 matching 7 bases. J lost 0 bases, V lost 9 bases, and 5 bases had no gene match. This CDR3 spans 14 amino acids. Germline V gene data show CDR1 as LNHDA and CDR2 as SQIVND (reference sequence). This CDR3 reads CASSYRGSYNEQFF. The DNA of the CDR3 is TGTGCCAGCTCCTACAGGGGCTCCTACAATGAGCAGTTCTTC.

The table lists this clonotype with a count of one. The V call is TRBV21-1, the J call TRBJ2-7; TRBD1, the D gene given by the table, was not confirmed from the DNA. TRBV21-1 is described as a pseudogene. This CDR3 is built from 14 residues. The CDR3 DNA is TGTGCCAGCTGGCCCGACGGTCCCCCATACGAGCAGTACTTC. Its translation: CASWPDGPPYEQYF.

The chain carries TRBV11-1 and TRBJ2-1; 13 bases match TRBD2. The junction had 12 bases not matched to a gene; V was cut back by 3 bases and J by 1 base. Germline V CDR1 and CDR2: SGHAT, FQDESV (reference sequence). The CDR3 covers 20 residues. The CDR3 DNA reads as TGTGCCAGCAGCTTGCCGGGGACTAGCGGGATGGGTAGGTCCTACAATGAGCAGTTCTTC. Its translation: CASSLPGTSGMGRSYNEQFF.

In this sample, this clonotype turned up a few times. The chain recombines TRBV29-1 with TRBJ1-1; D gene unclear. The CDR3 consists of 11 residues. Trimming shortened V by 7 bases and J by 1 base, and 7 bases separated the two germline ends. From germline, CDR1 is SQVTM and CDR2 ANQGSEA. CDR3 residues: CSGEGNTEAFF. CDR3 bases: TGCAGCGGCGAGGGGAACACTGAAGCTTTCTTT. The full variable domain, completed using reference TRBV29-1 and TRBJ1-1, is SAVISQKPSRDICQRGTSLTIQCQVDSQVTMMFWYRQQPGQSLTLIATANQGSEATYESGFVIDKFPISRPNLTFSTLTVSNMSPEDSSIYLCSGEGNTEAFFGQGTRLTVV.

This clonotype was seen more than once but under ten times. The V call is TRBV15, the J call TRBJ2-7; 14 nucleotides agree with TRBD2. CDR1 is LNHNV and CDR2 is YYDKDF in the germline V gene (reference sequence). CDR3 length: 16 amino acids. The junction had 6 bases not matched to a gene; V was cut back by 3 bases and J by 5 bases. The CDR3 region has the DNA TGTGCCACCAGCAGTAGACGGGGACTAGCGGGAGACGAGCAGTACTTC. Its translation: CATSSRRGLAGDEQYF.

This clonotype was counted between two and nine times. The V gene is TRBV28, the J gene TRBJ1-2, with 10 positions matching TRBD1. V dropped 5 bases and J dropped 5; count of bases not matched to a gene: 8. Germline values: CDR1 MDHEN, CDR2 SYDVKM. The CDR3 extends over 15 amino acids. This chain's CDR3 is CASSPLGQGMYGYTF. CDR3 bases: TGTGCCAGCAGTCCCCTGGGACAGGGGATGTATGGCTACACCTTC.

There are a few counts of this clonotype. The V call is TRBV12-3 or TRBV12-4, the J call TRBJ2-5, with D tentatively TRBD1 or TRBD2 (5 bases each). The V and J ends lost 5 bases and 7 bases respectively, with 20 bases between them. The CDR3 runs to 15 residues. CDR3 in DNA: TGTGCCAGCAGTGGGGTCGGGACGGGGATTGTGACCCAGTACTTC. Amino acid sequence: CASSGVGTGIVTQYF.

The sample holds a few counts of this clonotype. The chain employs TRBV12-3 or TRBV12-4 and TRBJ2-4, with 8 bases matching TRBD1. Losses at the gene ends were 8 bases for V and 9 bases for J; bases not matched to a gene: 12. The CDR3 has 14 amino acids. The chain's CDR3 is CASSFSGGSGIQYF. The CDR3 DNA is TGTGCCAGCTCCTTTTCAGGGGGCTCGGGCATTCAGTACTTC.

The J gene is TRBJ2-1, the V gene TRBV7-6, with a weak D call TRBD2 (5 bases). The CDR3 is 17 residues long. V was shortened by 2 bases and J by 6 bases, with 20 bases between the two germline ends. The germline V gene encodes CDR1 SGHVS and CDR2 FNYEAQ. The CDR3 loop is CASSLFLDEGGLNEQFF. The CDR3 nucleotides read TGTGCCAGCAGCTTATTTCTGGATGAGGGCGGACTCAATGAGCAGTTCTTC.

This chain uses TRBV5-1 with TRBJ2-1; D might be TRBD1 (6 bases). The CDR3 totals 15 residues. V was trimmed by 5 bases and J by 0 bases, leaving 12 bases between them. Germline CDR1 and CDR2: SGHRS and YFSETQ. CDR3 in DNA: TGCGCCAGCAGACAACAGGGCAGCTCCTACAATGAGCAGTTCTTC. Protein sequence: CASRQQGSSYNEQFF.

The DNA of the CDR3 is TGTGCCAGCAGTTTAGGGGGATCGGGAGGCCAAGAGACCCAGTACTTC. Amino acid sequence: CASSLGGSGGQETQYF. This chain joins TRBV12-3 or TRBV12-4 and TRBJ2-5; 7 bases line up with TRBD2. V trimming: 1 base; J trimming: 1 base; junction bases outside the gene matches: 6. The CDR3 runs to 16 residues.

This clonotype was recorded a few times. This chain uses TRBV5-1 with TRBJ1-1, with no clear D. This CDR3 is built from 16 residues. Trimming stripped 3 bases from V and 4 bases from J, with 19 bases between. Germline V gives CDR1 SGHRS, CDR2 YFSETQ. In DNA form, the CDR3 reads TGCGCCAGCAGCTACCAGGACGGAGCTGCGGTCACTGAAGCTTTCTTT. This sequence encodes CASSYQDGAAVTEAFF.